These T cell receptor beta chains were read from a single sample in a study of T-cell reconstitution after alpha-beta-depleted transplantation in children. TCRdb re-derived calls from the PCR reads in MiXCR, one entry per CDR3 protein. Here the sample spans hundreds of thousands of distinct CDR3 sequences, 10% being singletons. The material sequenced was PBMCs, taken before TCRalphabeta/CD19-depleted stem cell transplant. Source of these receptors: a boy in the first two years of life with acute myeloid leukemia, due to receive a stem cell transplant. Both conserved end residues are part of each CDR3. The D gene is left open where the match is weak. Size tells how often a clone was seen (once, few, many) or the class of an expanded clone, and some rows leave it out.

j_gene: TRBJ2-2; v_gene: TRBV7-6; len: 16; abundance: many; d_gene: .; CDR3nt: TGTGCCAGCAGCTTGTCCGCCAGGGGAGGTACCGGGGAGCTGTTTTTT; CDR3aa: CASSLSARGGTGELFF
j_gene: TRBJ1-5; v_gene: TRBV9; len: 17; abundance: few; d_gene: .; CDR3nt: TGTGCCAGCAGCAGAGAGGGGCAACCCTATAGCAATCAGCCCCAGCATTTT; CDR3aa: CASSREGQPYSNQPQHF
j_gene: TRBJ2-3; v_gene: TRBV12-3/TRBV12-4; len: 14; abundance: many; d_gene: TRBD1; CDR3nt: TGTGCCAGTCTCCCGAGGGGGCAGATTGATACGCAGTATTTT; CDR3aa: CASLPRGQIDTQYF
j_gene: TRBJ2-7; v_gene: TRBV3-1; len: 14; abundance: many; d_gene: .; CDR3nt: TGTGCCAGCAGCCAAAGGGACGGTCCCTACGAGCAGTACTTC; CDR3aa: CASSQRDGPYEQYF
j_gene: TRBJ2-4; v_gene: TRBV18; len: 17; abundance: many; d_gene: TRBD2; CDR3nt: TGTGCCAGCTCACCATCCTTAGCGGGATTACTCCGAGGGAGTCAGTACTTC; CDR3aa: CASSPSLAGLLRGSQYF
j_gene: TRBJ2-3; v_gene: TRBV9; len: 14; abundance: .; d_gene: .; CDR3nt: TGTGCCAGCAGCGTTTCCGGGGGCACAGATACGCAGTATTTT; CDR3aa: CASSVSGGTDTQYF
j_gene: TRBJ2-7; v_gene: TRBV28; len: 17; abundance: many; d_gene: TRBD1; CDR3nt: TGTGCCAGCAGTTTGTGGGACAGGGGCCATGGCTCCTACGAGCAGTACTTC; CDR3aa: CASSLWDRGHGSYEQYF
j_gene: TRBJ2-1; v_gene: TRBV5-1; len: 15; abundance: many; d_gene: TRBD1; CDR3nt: TGCGCCAGCAGCCCAGGGACAGGGCTCAACAATGAGCAGTTCTTC; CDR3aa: CASSPGTGLNNEQFF
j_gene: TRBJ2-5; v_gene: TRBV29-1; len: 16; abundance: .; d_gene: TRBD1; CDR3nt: TGCAGCGTTGAATATTGGACAGGGAGGTACCAAGAGACCCAGTACTTC; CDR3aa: CSVEYWTGRYQETQYF
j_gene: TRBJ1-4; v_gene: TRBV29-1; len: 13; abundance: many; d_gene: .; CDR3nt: TGCAGCGTCCACGGCAGGCCTAATGAAAAACTGTTTTTT; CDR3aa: CSVHGRPNEKLFF
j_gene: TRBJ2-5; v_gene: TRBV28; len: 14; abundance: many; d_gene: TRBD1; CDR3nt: TGTGCCAGCAGTTGGGACAGGGGATCGGGGACCCAGTACTTC; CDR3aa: CASSWDRGSGTQYF
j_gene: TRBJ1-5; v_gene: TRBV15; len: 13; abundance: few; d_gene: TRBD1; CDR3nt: TGTGCCACCAGCAGGACAGGGCCTCAGCCCCAGCATTTT; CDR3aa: CATSRTGPQPQHF
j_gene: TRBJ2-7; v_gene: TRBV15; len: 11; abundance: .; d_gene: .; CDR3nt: TGTGCCACCAGCTTCGGGTACGAGCAGTACTTC; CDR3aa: CATSFGYEQYF
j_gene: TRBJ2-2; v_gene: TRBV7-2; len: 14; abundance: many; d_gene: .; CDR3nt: TGTGCCAGCAGCCAAGGGGGTAACACCGGGGAGCTGTTTTTT; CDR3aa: CASSQGGNTGELFF
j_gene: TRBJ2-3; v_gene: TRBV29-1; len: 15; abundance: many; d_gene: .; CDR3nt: TGCAGCGTTGAAGGGAGGGCACCTCGCACAGATACGCAGTATTTT; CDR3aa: CSVEGRAPRTDTQYF
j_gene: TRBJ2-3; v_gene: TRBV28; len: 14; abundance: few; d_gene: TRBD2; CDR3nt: TGTGCCAGCAGTCATGGACTAGCAGCAGATACGCAGTATTTT; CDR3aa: CASSHGLAADTQYF
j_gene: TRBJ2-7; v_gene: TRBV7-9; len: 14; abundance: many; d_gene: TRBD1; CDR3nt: TGTGCCAGCAGCCTCGGACAGGGGGACTACGAGCAGTACTTC; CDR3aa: CASSLGQGDYEQYF
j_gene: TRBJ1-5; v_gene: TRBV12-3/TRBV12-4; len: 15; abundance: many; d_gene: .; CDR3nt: TGTGCCAGCAGTGCAACCACGAGGGGCAATCAGCCCCAGCATTTT; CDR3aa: CASSATTRGNQPQHF
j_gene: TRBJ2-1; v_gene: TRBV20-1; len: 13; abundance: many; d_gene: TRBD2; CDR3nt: TGCAGTGCTAAGCGGGAGGACGTGGATGAGCAGTTCTTC; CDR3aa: CSAKREDVDEQFF
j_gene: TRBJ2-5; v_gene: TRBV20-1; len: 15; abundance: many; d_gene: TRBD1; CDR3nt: TGCAGTGCTAGAGTGCCGGGACAGGGCCAAGAGACCCAGTACTTC; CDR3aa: CSARVPGQGQETQYF
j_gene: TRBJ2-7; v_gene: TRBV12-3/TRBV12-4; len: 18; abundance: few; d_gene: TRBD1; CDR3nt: TGTGCCAGCAGTTTAGCCAAGGGAAAAGGGGGCCCCAACTACGAGCAGTACTTC; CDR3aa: CASSLAKGKGGPNYEQYF
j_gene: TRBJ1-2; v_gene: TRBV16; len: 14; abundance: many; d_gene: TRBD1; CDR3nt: TGTGCCAGCAGCCAATCGACAGGGGTGAATGGCTACACCTTC; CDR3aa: CASSQSTGVNGYTF
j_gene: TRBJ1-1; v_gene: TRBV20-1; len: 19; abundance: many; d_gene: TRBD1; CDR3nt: TGCAGTGCTAGAGATGGTTACCCTAGAATAGGGACAGGGGGCACTGAAGCTTTCTTT; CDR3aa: CSARDGYPRIGTGGTEAFF
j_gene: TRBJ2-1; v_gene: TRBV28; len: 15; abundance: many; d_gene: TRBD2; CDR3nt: TGTGCCAGCAGTCATCGACTAGCCCTGGAGGATGAGCAGTTCTTC; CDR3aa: CASSHRLALEDEQFF
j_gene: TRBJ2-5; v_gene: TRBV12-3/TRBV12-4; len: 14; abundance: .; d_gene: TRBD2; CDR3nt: TGTGCCAGCAGGCGTGCGGGAGGAGTAGAGACCCAGTACTTC; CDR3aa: CASRRAGGVETQYF
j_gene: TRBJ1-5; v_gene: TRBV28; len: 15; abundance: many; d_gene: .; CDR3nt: TGTGCCAGCAGTACCATAACGGTAGGCAATCAGCCCCAGCATTTT; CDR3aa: CASSTITVGNQPQHF
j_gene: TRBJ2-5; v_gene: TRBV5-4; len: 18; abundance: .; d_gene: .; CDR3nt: TGTGCCAGCAGCTTGGGGCTCCTTGGTTCCTCAATGAAAGAGACCCAGTACTTC; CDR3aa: CASSLGLLGSSMKETQYF
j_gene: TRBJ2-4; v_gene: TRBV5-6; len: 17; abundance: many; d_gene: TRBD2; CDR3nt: TGTGCCAGCAGCTTGGTTTTATGGGAGGGTACCAAAAACATTCAGTACTTC; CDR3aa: CASSLVLWEGTKNIQYF
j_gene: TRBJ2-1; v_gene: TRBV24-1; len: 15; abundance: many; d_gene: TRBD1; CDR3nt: TGTGCCACCAGTCAACTCTGGGACAGGGATAATGAGCAGTTCTTC; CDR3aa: CATSQLWDRDNEQFF
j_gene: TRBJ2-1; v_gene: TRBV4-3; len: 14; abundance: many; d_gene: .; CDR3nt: TGCGCCAGCGGCCAGTTCAGGGACTACAATGAGCAGTTCTTC; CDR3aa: CASGQFRDYNEQFF
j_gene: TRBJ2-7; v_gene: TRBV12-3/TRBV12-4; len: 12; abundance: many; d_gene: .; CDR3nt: TGTGCCAGCAGTTTTGGAGTCAGGGCCATCAACTTC; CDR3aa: CASSFGVRAINF
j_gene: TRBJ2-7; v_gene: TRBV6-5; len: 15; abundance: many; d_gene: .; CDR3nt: TGTGCCAGCAGTTACTACCCCGGGCCCGCCTACGAGCAGTACTTC; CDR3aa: CASSYYPGPAYEQYF
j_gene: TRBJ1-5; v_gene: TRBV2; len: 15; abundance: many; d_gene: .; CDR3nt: TGTGCCAGCAGTGTCGAGGGGGTGAACAATCAGCCCCAGCATTTT; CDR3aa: CASSVEGVNNQPQHF
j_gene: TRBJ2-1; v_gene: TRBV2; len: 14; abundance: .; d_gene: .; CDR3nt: TGTGCCAGCAACGATCTTGATAGCGGTTATGAGCAGTTCTTC; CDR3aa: CASNDLDSGYEQFF
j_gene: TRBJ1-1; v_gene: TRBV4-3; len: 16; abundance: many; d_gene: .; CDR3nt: TGCGCCAGCAGCCAAAACGGAGGCTTTATGAACACTGAAGCTTTCTTT; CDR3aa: CASSQNGGFMNTEAFF
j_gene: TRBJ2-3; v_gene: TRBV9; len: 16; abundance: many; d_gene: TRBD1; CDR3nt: TGTGCCAGCAGCAGCACGGGACAGGGCCTCACAGATACGCAGTATTTT; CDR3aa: CASSSTGQGLTDTQYF
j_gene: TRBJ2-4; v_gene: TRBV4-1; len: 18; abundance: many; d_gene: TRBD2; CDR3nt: TGCGCCAGCAGTCAAGAACCGGGACTAGCGGAAAACAAAAACATTCAGTACTTC; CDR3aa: CASSQEPGLAENKNIQYF
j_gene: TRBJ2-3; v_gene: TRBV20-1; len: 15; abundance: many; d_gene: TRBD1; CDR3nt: TGCAGTGCTAACCCGGGACAGGTCCCCACAGATACGCAGTATTTT; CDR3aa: CSANPGQVPTDTQYF
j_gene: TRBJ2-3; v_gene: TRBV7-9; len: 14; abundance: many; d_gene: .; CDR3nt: TGTGCCAGCAGTCCAGAATTCGTGACAGATACGCAGTATTTT; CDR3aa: CASSPEFVTDTQYF
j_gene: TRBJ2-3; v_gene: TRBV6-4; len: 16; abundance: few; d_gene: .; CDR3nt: TGTGCCAGCAGTCGGGTGTGGGGGACCCGGAGCGATACGCAGTATTTT; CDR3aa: CASSRVWGTRSDTQYF
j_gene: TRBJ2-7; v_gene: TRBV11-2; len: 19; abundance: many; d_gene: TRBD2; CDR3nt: TGTGCCAGCAGCTCCCGTAGCGTAGGGACTAGCGGGAGGAGGTACGAGCAGTACTTC; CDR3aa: CASSSRSVGTSGRRYEQYF
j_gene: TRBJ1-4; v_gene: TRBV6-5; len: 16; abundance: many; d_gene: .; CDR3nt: TGTGCCAGCAGTTACGCAGGCCATACAACTAATGAAAAACTGTTTTTT; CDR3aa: CASSYAGHTTNEKLFF